This T cell receptor beta chain emerged from a study of cytomegalovirus exposure and HLA in healthy donors. General observations from the study: The study designated some 180 TCR beta chains cytomegalovirus-associated.

A word on this clone: Its antigen is not known.

Amplification used 60 Vbeta primers and 13 Jbeta primers. Repertoires were generated with immunoSEQ multiplex PCR, while TCRdb's copy carries only in-frame clones and drops some. Of 70,000 to 95,000 clones in the sample, almost 85% are singletons; the top ten hold roughly 5.5%. The sequencing sample was made of PBMCs. The sequence was obtained from a woman younger than 30 in good health and CMV-seropositive.

DNA for the CDR3: TGTGCCAGCAGCCCCCGACAGGGGTATGGCTACACCTTC. As protein: CASSPRQGYGYTF. The chain employs TRBV6-5 and TRBJ1-2; 8 bases align to TRBD1. The CDR3 sequence is 13 residues long. Germline V CDR1 and CDR2: MNHEY, SVGAGI. Trimming removed 6 bases from V and 5 bases from J; junction bases left unmatched: 5.